The 31 T cell receptor beta chains below come from one sample, sequenced in a study of blood T cell repertoires in COVID-19 (dated by TCRdb to the early 2020s). The library relied on the immunoSEQ multiplex PCR assay. Held by TCRdb, this immuneACCESS table contains in-frame sequences only and omits some clones. Under half of the omission traces to an unresolved V gene where checked; the cause of the rest is unknown. A total of some 160,000 clones appear in this sample, just under 80% of them only once. About 15% of the sample lies in the top ten. Sequencing was carried out using peripheral blood. These receptors originate from a woman older than 75 with acute or convalescent COVID-19.

In nucleotides, the CDR3 is TGTGCCAGCAGCCAAGATAGCGGGGGGGCCGGGGAGCTGTTTTTT. It translates to CASSQDSGGAGELFF. The chain carries TRBV4-2 and TRBJ2-2; 11 bases are shared with TRBD2. Germline V gene lookup returns CDR1 LGHNA and CDR2 YNFKEQ. The CDR3 is made up of 15 amino acids. Trimming at V came to 0 bases and at J to 6 bases, leaving 0 bases not matched to a gene.

V usage is TRBV30 and J usage is TRBJ1-4; D gene ambiguous. CDR1 and CDR2 (germline): GTSNPN, SVGIG (reference sequence). V lost 0 bases to trimming and J lost 4 bases, with 9 bases between them. The CDR3 contains 14 residues. CDR3 loop: CAWSVGSNNEKLFF. In DNA form, the CDR3 reads TGTGCCTGGAGTGTGGGTAGCAATAATGAAAAACTGTTTTTT.

V is TRBV27 and J is TRBJ2-1; 7 bases agree with TRBD2. This CDR3 has 15 amino acids. Germline V gene sequence: CDR1 MNHEY, CDR2 SMNVEV (reference sequence). Trimming took 7 bases from V and 4 from J; bases not matched to a gene: 10. CDR3 coding DNA: TGTGCCAGCACCCAAAAGACTAGCAGATACAATGAGCAGTTCTTC. Its protein product is CASTQKTSRYNEQFF.

This clone was recorded once. The V and J genes are TRBV18 and TRBJ1-1; 8 bases line up with TRBD1. CDR3 length: 14 residues. CDR1 and CDR2 from the germline V gene are KGHSH and LQKENI. Trimming at V came to 6 bases and at J to 1 base, leaving 4 bases not matched to a gene. CDR3 region: CASSAGGTNTEAFF. DNA of the CDR3: TGTGCCAGCTCTGCAGGGGGCACGAACACTGAAGCTTTCTTT.

This clone was detected only once. This chain connects TRBV2 to TRBJ1-1; D is unresolved. In germline, CDR1 is SNHLY, CDR2 FYNNEI. The ends were cut back, 7 bases at V and 0 bases at J, with 3 bases in the middle. The CDR3 totals 11 residues. CDR3 nucleotide sequence: TGTGCCAGCACCTTGAACACTGAAGCTTTCTTT. This translates into CASTLNTEAFF.

The chain joins TRBV19 to TRBJ2-4; no definite D call. The germline V and J ends were trimmed by 3 bases and 4 bases, with 10 bases remaining between them. Germline V gene lookup returns CDR1 LNHDA and CDR2 SQIVND (reference sequence). The CDR3 spans 14 residues. CDR3 coding DNA: TGTGCCAGTAGTATTGCAGGCTCTAAAAACATTCAGTACTTC. Translated, it gives CASSIAGSKNIQYF.

The rearrangement uses TRBV3-1 (or the pseudogene TRBV3-2) and TRBJ1-3; maybe TRBD1 (5 bases). This CDR3 comprises 14 residues. The V and J ends lost 0 bases and 4 bases respectively, with 7 bases between them. The V gene's germline CDR1 is LGHDT and CDR2 YNNKEL (reference sequence). The CDR3 bases are TGTGCCAGCAGCCAAGAAGGGGCCGGAAACACCATATATTTT. The encoded protein is CASSQEGAGNTIYF.

The chain recombines TRBV28 with TRBJ1-2; D unresolved. From germline, CDR1 is MDHEN and CDR2 SYDVKM. Between the trimmed V and J ends, which lost 3 bases and 0 bases, there was a span of 8 bases. CDR3 length: 14 amino acids. CDR3 amino acids: CASSLWETNYGYTF. Here the CDR3 DNA reads TGTGCCAGCAGTTTGTGGGAGACTAACTATGGCTACACCTTC.

This chain connects TRBV11-2 to TRBJ2-3; 9 bases agree with TRBD2. The trim removed 2 bases at V and 4 bases at J, leaving 4 bases unmatched. Per the germline V gene, CDR1 is SGHAT and CDR2 is FQNNGV. This CDR3 comprises 15 residues. The CDR3 loop is CASSLLAGSPDTQYF. In DNA, the CDR3 is TGTGCCAGCAGCTTACTAGCGGGGTCCCCAGATACGCAGTATTTT.

The V gene is TRBV6-1, the J gene TRBJ2-1, with 10 bases that match TRBD2. Germline V gene lookup returns CDR1 MNHNS and CDR2 SASEGT. V shed 1 base, J shed 7 bases, and the junction held 4 bases outside the gene matches. CDR3 size: 15 residues. The CDR3: CASSEGVAGGNEQFF. DNA of the CDR3: TGTGCCAGCAGTGAAGGGGTAGCGGGGGGTAATGAGCAGTTCTTC.

The J gene is TRBJ1-2, the V gene TRBV5-1; 11 bases align to TRBD1. The trim removed 6 bases at V and 4 bases at J, leaving 5 bases unmatched. Germline CDR1 is SGHRS and CDR2 is YFSETQ. The CDR3 is 14 amino acids. CDR3 sequence: CASNPGQGGYGYTF. CDR3 coding DNA: TGCGCCAGCAATCCGGGACAGGGGGGCTATGGCTACACCTTC. Using reference TRBV5-1 and TRBJ1-2 for the parts outside the CDR3, the full variable domain is KAGVTQTPRYLIKTRGQQVTLSCSPISGHRSVSWYQQTPGQGLQFLFEYFSETQRNKGNFPGRFSGRQFSNSRSEMNVSTLELGDSALYLCASNPGQGGYGYTFGSGTRLTVV.

A few counts support this clone. The chain links TRBV3-1 (or the pseudogene TRBV3-2) to TRBJ2-7; 9 bases are a match to TRBD2. Germline CDR1 is LGHDT and CDR2 is YNNKEL (reference sequence). Unmatched junction bases numbered 4, after V lost 3 bases and J lost 4 bases. The CDR3 is made up of 14 amino acids. The DNA of the CDR3 is TGTGCCAGCAGCCACTCTAGCGGGAAATACGAGCAGTACTTC. This translates into CASSHSSGKYEQYF.

This clone has more than one count but fewer than ten. The V gene is TRBV4-1, the J gene TRBJ1-6; the D is unclear. CDR3 length: 13 residues. Germline CDR1 is MGHRA and CDR2 is YSYEKL. V lost 3 bases, J lost 8 bases, and 8 bases lay in between. CDR3 protein: CASSQAPYSPLHF. Written as DNA, the CDR3 is TGCGCCAGCAGCCAGGCTCCCTATTCACCCCTCCACTTT.

The chain uses TRBV10-3 and TRBJ1-2, with TRBD1 identical over 9 bases. V was pared by 5 bases and J by 8 bases, with 6 bases of the junction left unmatched. Looked up from germline, CDR1 is ENHRY and CDR2 is SYGVKD. The CDR3 has 13 residues. CDR3 in amino acids: CAISPQGAQGYTF. Here the CDR3 DNA reads TGTGCCATCAGTCCACAGGGGGCGCAAGGCTACACCTTC.

The gene calls are TRBV5-1 and TRBJ1-1; 8 positions match TRBD1. The CDR3 is made up of 17 amino acids. CDR1 SGHRS and CDR2 YFSETQ come from the germline V gene. V shed 4 bases, J shed 4 bases, and the junction held 15 bases outside the gene matches. The CDR3 here is CASSPGLTGAGFTEAFF. DNA for the CDR3: TGCGCCAGCAGCCCCGGACTGACAGGGGCGGGTTTCACTGAAGCTTTCTTT. Together with reference TRBV5-1 and TRBJ1-1, the CDR3 gives the full variable domain: KAGVTQTPRYLIKTRGQQVTLSCSPISGHRSVSWYQQTPGQGLQFLFEYFSETQRNKGNFPGRFSGRQFSNSRSEMNVSTLELGDSALYLCASSPGLTGAGFTEAFFGQGTRLTVV.

The chain links TRBV13 to TRBJ2-3; TRBD2 matches at 13 bases. J was trimmed by 2 bases and V by 3 bases; bases with no gene match: 8. Germline V CDR1 and CDR2: PRHDT, FYEKMQ (reference sequence). This CDR3 region has 18 residues. In DNA form, the CDR3 reads TGTGCCAGCAGCTTGTCGGGACTAGCGGGGAGGATCACAGATACGCAGTATTTT. As protein: CASSLSGLAGRITDTQYF.

A few counts support this clone. This sequence joins TRBV5-4 and TRBJ2-7; D remains ambiguous. V was pared by 0 bases and J by 6 bases, with 13 bases between. Germline V gives CDR1 SGHNT, CDR2 YYREEE (reference sequence). This CDR3 region has 14 residues. The CDR3 sequence is CASSLGILGFEQYF. DNA of the CDR3: TGTGCCAGCAGCTTGGGGATTCTAGGATTCGAGCAGTACTTC.

Written as DNA, the CDR3 is TGCGCCAGCAGCTTACACAGGGTTAACTATGGCTACACCTTC. Amino acids: CASSLHRVNYGYTF. The chain has TRBV5-1 and TRBJ1-2; D is possibly TRBD1 (6 bases). The germline V gene has CDR1 SGHRS and CDR2 YFSETQ. The CDR3 has 14 residues. Deletions cut 2 bases from V and 1 base from J, with 9 bases between.

The rearrangement joins TRBV5-1 to TRBJ2-3, with no clear D. CDR3 length equals 15 residues. The germline gives CDR1 SGHRS, CDR2 YFSETQ. Between the trimmed V and J ends, which lost 0 bases and 0 bases, there was a span of 8 bases. This chain's CDR3 is CASSLGLVSTDTQYF. The CDR3 coding sequence is TGCGCCAGCAGCTTGGGGCTTGTTAGCACAGATACGCAGTATTTT.

This clone was counted a single time. The chain has TRBV6-5 and TRBJ2-7; 8 bases align to TRBD1. The CDR3 has 13 residues. V shed 5 bases and J 6 bases; nucleotides not matched to a gene: 6. Germline assignment: CDR1 MNHEY and CDR2 SVGAGI. CDR3 sequence reads: CASSMAGGLEQYF. The CDR3 DNA reads TGTGCCAGCAGTATGGCAGGGGGCCTCGAGCAGTACTTC.

The chain joins TRBV3-1 (or the pseudogene TRBV3-2) to TRBJ2-5, with 8 bases lining up with TRBD2. In germline, CDR1 is LGHDT, CDR2 YNNKEL (reference sequence). Losses at the gene ends were 4 bases for V and 1 base for J; bases not matched to a gene: 2. The CDR3 is 14 residues long. CDR3 coding DNA: TGTGCCAGCAGCCTTAGCGGGACCCAAGAGACCCAGTACTTC. It translates to CASSLSGTQETQYF.

This chain links TRBV7-6 with TRBJ2-1, with 9 bases aligning to TRBD2. V was clipped by 5 bases and J by 4 bases; unmatched bases: 9. Germline V gene data show CDR1 as SGHVS and CDR2 as FNYEAQ. The length of the CDR3 is 16 residues. The CDR3 DNA reads TGTGCCAGCAGCGCCCAGGCTAGCGGGGCTTACAATGAGCAGTTCTTC. Translation: CASSAQASGAYNEQFF.

This clone occurred a few times. The chain couples TRBV11-2 to TRBJ1-2; TRBD1 agrees at 7 bases. Germline values: CDR1 SGHAT, CDR2 FQNNGV. The CDR3 loop spans 16 amino acids. V was clipped by 0 bases and J by 3 bases; unmatched bases: 7. The CDR3 bases are TGTGCCAGCAGCTTAGATCCGACAGGGAAATACTATGGCTACACCTTC. Translated: CASSLDPTGKYYGYTF.

The chain links TRBV5-6 to TRBJ2-3, with D possibly matching TRBD1 (6 bases). Germline-derived CDR1 and CDR2 are SGHDT and YYEEEE. The CDR3 runs 15 residues. V lost 0 bases, J lost 6 bases, and 14 bases lay in between. CDR3 protein: CASSLGPPGADTQYF. CDR3 sequence (DNA): TGTGCCAGCAGCTTGGGACCTCCAGGGGCTGATACGCAGTATTTT.

The chain recombines TRBV11-3 with TRBJ1-1; D is unresolved. This CDR3 comprises 13 residues. V lost 0 bases to trimming and J lost 1 base, with 3 bases between them. Germline V gene sequence: CDR1 SGHNT, CDR2 YENEEA. CDR3 sequence (DNA): TGTGCCAGCAGCTTAGAGAGGAACACTGAAGCTTTCTTT. It codes for CASSLERNTEAFF. Drawing the rest from reference TRBV11-3 and TRBJ1-1, the complete variable domain is EAGVVQSPRYKIIEKKQPVAFWCNPISGHNTLYWYLQNLGQGPELLIRYENEEAVDDSQLPKDRFSAERLKGVDSTLKIQPAELGDSAVYLCASSLERNTEAFFGQGTRLTVV.

This clone was observed at least ten times. The chain is built from TRBV2 and TRBJ1-6; 7 nucleotides match TRBD1. CDR1 and CDR2 (germline): SNHLY, FYNNEI. Germline trimming cut 7 bases from V and 5 bases from J; bases unmatched to any gene: 5. CDR3 length: 14 residues. The CDR3 DNA sequence: TGTGCCAGCAAACCGGGGACAGATAATTCACCCCTCCACTTT. This sequence encodes CASKPGTDNSPLHF. Using reference TRBV2 and TRBJ1-6 for the parts outside the CDR3, the full variable domain is EPEVTQTPSHQVTQMGQEVILRCVPISNHLYFYWYRQILGQKVEFLVSFYNNEISEKSEIFDDQFSVERPDGSNFTLKIRSTKLEDSAMYFCASKPGTDNSPLHFGNGTRLTVT.

This clone was observed once. Within the sample, other DNA sequences also encode this same CDR3. V and J are TRBV28 and TRBJ2-7; D remains ambiguous. Trimming took 3 bases from V and 1 from J, leaving 4 bases between them. Germline V gives CDR1 MDHEN, CDR2 SYDVKM. The CDR3 extends over 12 amino acids. Here the CDR3 reads CASSFSSYEQYF. CDR3 DNA: TGTGCCAGCAGTTTTTCTTCCTACGAGCAGTACTTC.

The V and J genes are TRBV30 and TRBJ2-7, with TRBD2 matching over 7 bases. The CDR3 length is 12 residues. The trim removed 0 bases at V and 6 bases at J, leaving 2 bases unmatched. Germline V gives CDR1 GTSNPN, CDR2 SVGIG (reference sequence). The CDR3 protein is CAWSVTGGEQYF. The CDR3 bases are TGTGCCTGGAGTGTAACGGGGGGCGAGCAGTACTTC.

The chain links TRBV10-2 to TRBJ1-2; perhaps TRBD1 as D (5 bases). Germline V gene sequence: CDR1 WSHSY, CDR2 SAAADI. Trimming removed 8 bases at V and 2 bases at J, with 9 bases between. This CDR3 is 12 amino acids long. The CDR3 reads CASGSGNYGYTF. CDR3 sequence (DNA): TGCGCCAGCGGGTCAGGGAACTATGGCTACACCTTC.

The rearrangement joins TRBV28 to TRBJ1-5, with unresolved D. Trimming pared 1 base from V and 7 bases from J, leaving 14 bases between. The CDR3 loop spans 15 amino acids. Germline lookup yields CDR1 MDHEN and CDR2 SYDVKM. CDR3 bases: TGTGCCAGCAGTTTATCAGTGAGGGTGGGACAGCCCCAGCATTTT. Its translation is CASSLSVRVGQPQHF.

The V gene is TRBV2, the J gene TRBJ2-7; D may be TRBD2 (5 bases). Germline V gene sequence: CDR1 SNHLY, CDR2 FYNNEI. The CDR3 is 11 amino acids. V lost 6 bases and J lost 6, with 9 bases in between. CDR3 region: CASREGLEQYF. CDR3 in DNA: TGTGCCAGCAGAGAGGGCCTCGAGCAGTACTTC.